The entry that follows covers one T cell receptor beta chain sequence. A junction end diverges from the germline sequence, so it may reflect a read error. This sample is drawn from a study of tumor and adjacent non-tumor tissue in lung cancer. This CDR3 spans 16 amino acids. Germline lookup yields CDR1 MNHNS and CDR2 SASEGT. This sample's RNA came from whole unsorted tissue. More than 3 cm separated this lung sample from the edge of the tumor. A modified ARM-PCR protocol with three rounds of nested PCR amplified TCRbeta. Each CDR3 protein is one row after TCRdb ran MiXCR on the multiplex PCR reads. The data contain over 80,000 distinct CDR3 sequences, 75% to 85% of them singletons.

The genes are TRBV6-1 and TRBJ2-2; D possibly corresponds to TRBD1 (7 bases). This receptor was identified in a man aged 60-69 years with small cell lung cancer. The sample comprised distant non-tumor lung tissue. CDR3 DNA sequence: TGTGCCAGCAGCGGACAGGACCCCTTTAGTGGCGGGGAGTTGTTTTTT. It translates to CASSGQDPFSGGELFF.